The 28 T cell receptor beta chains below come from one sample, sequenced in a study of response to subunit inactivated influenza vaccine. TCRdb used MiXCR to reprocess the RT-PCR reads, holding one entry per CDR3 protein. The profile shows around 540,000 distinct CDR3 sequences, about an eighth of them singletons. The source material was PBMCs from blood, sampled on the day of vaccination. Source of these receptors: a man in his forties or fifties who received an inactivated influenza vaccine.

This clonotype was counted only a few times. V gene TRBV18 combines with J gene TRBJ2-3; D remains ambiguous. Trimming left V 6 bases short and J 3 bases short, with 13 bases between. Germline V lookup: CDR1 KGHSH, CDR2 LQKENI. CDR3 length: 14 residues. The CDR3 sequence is CASSPPMGTDTQYF. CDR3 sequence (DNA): TGTGCCAGCTCCCCTCCGATGGGGACAGATACGCAGTATTTT.

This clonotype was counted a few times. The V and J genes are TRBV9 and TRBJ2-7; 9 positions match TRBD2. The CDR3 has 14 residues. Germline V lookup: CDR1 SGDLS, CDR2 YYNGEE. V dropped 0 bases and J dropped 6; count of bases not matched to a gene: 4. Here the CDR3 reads CASSVGSSGGEQYF. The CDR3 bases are TGTGCCAGCAGCGTAGGGAGTAGCGGGGGCGAGCAGTACTTC.

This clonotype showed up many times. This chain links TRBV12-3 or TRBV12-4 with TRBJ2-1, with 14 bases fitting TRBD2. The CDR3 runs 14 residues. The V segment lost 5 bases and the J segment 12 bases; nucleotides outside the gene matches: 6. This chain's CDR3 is CASSAGTSGSWQFF. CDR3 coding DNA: TGTGCCAGCAGTGCCGGGACTAGCGGGAGTTGGCAGTTCTTC.

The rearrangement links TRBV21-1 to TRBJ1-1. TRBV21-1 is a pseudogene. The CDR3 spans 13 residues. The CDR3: CASSKEVNTEALF. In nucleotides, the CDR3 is TGTGCCAGCAGCAAAGAAGTGAACACTGAAGCTCTCTTT.

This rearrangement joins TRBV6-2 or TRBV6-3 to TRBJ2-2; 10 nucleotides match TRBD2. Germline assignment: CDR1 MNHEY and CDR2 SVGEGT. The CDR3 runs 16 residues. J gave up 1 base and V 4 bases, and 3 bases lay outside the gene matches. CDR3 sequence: CASSSIAGGNTGELFF. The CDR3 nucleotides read TGTGCCAGCAGTTCGATAGCGGGAGGGAACACCGGGGAGCTGTTTTTT.

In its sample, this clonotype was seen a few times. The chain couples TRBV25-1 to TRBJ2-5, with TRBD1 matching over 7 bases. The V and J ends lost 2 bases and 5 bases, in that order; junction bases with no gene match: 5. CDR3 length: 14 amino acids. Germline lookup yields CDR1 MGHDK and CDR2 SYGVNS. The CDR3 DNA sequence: TGTGCCAGCAGTGAAAGGGGGCGGCTGGAGACCCAGTACTTC. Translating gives CASSERGRLETQYF.

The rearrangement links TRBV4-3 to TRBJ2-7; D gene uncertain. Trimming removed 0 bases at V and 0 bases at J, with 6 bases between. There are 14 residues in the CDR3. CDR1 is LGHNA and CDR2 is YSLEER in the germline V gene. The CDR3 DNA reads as TGCGCCAGCAGCCAAGATAGCAACTCCTACGAGCAGTACTTC. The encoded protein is CASSQDSNSYEQYF.

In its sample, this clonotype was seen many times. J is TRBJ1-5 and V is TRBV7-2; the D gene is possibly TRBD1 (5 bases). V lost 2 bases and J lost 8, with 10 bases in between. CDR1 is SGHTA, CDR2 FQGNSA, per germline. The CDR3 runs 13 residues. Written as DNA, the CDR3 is TGTGCCAGCAGCTTAATTTTGGGGGAGCCCCAGCATTTT. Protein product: CASSLILGEPQHF.

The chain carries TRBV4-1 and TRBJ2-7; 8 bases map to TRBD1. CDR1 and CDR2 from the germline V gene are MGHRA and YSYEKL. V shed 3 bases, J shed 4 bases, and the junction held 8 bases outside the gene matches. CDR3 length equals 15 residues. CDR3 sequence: CASSHATGAHYEQYF. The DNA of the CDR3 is TGCGCCAGCAGCCACGCGACAGGGGCGCATTACGAGCAGTACTTC.

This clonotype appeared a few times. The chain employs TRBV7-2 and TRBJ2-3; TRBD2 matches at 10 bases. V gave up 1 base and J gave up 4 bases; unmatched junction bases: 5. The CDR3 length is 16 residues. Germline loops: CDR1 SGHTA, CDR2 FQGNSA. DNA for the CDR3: TGTGCCAGCAGCTTAGGCGCAGCGGGGGGGGCAGATACGCAGTATTTT. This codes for CASSLGAAGGADTQYF.

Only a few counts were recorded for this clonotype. This chain's CDR3 is CSASPGQGTDTQYF. The CDR3 nucleotides are TGCAGTGCTAGCCCGGGACAGGGCACAGATACGCAGTATTTT. The chain joins TRBV20-1 to TRBJ2-3; 8 nucleotides line up with TRBD1. Trimming took 3 bases from V and 1 from J; bases not matched to a gene: 3. This CDR3 has 14 amino acids. In germline, CDR1 is DFQATT, CDR2 SNEGSKA (reference sequence).

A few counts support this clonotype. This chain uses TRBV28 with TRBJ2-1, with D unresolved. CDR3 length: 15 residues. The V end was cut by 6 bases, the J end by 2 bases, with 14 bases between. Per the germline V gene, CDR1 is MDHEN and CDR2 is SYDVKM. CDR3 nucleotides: TGTGCCAGCAGGGCTAGAAGGCGTCCCTACAATGAGCAGTTCTTC. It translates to CASRARRRPYNEQFF.

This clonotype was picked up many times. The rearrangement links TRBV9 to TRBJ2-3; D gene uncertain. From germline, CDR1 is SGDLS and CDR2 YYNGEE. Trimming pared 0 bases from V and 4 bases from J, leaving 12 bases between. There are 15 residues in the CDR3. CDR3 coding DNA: TGTGCCAGCAGCGTAGTTTGGGGAAGCGCAGATACGCAGTATTTT. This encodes CASSVVWGSADTQYF.

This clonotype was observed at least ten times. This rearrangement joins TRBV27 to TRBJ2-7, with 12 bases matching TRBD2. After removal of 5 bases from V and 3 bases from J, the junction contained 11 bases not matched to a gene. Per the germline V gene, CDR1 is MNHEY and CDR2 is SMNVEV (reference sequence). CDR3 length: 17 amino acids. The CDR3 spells CASSPNTGTSGFYEQYF. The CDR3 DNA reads TGTGCCAGCAGTCCAAATACCGGGACTAGCGGGTTCTACGAGCAGTACTTC.

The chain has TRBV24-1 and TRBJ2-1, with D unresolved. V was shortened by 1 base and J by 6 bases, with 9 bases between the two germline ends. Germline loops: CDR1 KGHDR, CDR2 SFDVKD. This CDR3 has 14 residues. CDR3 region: CATSDLSTSNEQFF. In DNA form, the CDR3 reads TGTGCCACCAGTGATTTATCGACAAGCAATGAGCAGTTCTTC.

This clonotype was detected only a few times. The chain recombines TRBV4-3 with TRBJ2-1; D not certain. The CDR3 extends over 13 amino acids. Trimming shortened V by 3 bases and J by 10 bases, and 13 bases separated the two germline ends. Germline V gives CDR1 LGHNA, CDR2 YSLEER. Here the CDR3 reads CASSQPALGEQFF. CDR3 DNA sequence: TGCGCCAGCAGCCAGCCCGCCCTTGGAGAGCAGTTCTTC.

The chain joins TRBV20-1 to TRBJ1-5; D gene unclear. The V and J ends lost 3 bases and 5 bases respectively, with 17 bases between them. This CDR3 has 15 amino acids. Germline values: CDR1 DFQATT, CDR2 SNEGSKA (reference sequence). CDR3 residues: CSASRIGPYYQPQHF. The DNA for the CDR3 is TGCAGTGCTAGCAGGATCGGACCGTATTATCAGCCCCAGCATTTT.

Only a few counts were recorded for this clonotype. In DNA form, the CDR3 reads TGTGCCAGCAGCCAATGGGGGGGGGGTAGCAATCAGCCCCAGCATTTT. Amino acids: CASSQWGGGSNQPQHF. The rearrangement uses TRBV3-1 and TRBJ1-5, with TRBD1 as a possible D gene (5 bases). Germline V gene data show CDR1 as LGHDT and CDR2 as YNNKEL (reference sequence). V gave up 2 bases and J gave up 0 bases, with 11 bases separating them. The length of the CDR3 is 16 residues.

CDR3 nucleotide sequence: TGCAGTGCTAGACTAGCGAACACCGGGGAGCTGTTTTTT. Its protein product is CSARLANTGELFF. This chain connects TRBV20-1 to TRBJ2-2; D gene unclear. Per germline, CDR1 DFQATT and CDR2 SNEGSKA (reference sequence). V lost 2 bases to trimming and J lost 0 bases, with 4 bases between them. There are 13 residues in the CDR3.

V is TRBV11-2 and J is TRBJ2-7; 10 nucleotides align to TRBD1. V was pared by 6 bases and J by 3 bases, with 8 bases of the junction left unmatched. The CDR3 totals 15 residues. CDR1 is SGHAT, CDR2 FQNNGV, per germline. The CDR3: CASRKTGGHYYEQYF. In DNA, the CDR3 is TGTGCCAGCAGGAAGACAGGGGGCCATTACTACGAGCAGTACTTC.

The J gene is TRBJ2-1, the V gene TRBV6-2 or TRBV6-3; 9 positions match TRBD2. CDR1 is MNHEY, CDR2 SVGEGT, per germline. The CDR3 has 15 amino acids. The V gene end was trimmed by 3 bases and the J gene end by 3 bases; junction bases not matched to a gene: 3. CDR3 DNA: TGTGCCAGCAGTTATCCAGCGGGAGGCTACAATGAGCAGTTCTTC. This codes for CASSYPAGGYNEQFF.

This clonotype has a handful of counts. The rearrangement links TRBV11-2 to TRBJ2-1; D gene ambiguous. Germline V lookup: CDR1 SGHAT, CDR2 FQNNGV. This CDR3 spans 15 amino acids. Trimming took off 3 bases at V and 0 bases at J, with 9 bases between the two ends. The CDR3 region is CASSLRPYSYNEQFF. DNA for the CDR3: TGTGCCAGCAGCTTGCGCCCATACTCCTACAATGAGCAGTTCTTC.

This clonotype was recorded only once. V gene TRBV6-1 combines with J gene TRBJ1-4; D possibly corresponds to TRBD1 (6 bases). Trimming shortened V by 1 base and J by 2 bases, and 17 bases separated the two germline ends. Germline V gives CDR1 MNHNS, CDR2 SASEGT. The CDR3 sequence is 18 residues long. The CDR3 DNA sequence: TGTGCCAGCAGTGAAGTTGGAGGGTGGGGGCTTACTAATGAAAAACTGTTTTTT. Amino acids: CASSEVGGWGLTNEKLFF.

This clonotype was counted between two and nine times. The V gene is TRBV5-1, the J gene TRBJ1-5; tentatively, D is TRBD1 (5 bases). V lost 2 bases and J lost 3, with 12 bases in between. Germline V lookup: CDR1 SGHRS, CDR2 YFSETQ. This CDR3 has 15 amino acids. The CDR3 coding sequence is TGCGCCAGCAGCTTTGGATACGGGGCCAATCAGCCCCAGCATTTT. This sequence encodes CASSFGYGANQPQHF.

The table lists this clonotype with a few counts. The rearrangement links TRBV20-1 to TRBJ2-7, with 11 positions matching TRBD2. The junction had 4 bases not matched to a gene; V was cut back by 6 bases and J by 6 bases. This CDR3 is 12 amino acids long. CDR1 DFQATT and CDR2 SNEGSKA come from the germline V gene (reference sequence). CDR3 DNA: TGCAGTGCAAGCGGACTAGCGGGCGAGCAGTACTTC. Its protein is CSASGLAGEQYF.

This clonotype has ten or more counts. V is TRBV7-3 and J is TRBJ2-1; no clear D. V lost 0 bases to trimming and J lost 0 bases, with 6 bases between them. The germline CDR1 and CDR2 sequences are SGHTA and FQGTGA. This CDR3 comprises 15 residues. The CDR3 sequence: CASSLTRSSYNEQFF. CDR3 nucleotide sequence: TGTGCCAGCAGCTTAACAAGGAGCTCCTACAATGAGCAGTTCTTC.

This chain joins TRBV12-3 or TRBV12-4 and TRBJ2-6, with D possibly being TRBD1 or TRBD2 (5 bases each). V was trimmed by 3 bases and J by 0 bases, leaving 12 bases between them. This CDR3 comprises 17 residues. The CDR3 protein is CASSLGVGNSGANVLTF. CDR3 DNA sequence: TGTGCCAGCAGTTTGGGGGTGGGGAACTCTGGGGCCAACGTCCTGACTTTC.

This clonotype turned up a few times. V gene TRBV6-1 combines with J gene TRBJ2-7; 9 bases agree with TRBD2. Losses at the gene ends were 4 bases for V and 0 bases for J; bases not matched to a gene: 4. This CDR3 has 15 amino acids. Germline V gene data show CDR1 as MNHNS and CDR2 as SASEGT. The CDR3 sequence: CASSAGTSNSYEQYF. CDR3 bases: TGTGCCAGCAGTGCCGGGACTAGCAACTCCTACGAGCAGTACTTC.